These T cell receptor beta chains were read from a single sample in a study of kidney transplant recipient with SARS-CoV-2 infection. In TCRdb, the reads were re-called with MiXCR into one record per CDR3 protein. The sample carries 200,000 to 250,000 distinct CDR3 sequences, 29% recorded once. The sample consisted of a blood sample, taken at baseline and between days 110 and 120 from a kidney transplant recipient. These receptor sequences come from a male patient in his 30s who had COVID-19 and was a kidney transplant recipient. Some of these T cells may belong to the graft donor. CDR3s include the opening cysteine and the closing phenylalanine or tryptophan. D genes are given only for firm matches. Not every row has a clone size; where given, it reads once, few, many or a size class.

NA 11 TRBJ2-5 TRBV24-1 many CATMEGGTQYF TGTGCCACCATGGAAGGAGGGACCCAGTACTTC
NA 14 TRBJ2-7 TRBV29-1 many CSVETVARPYEQYF TGCAGCGTTGAGACGGTCGCCAGGCCCTACGAGCAGTACTTC
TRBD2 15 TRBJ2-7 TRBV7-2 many CASSISGIGPYEQYF TGTGCCAGCAGCATTAGCGGGATAGGGCCCTACGAGCAGTACTTC
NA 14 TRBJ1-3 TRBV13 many CASSEGQSGNTIYF TGTGCCAGCAGCGAAGGACAGAGCGGAAACACCATATATTTT
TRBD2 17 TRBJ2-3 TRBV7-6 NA CANSSQTSGGRTGTQYF TGTGCCAACAGCTCTCAAACTAGCGGGGGGCGTACAGGTACGCAGTATTTT
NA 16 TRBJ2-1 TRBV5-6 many CASSLELSESYNEQFF TGTGCCAGCAGCTTGGAGCTATCGGAATCCTACAATGAGCAGTTCTTC
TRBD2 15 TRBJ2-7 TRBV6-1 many CASSELSSGSYEQYF TGTGCCAGCAGTGAATTGTCTAGCGGGAGCTACGAGCAGTACTTC
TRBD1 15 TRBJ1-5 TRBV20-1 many CSARTGAGGNQPQHF TGCAGTGCAAGGACAGGGGCGGGTGGCAATCAGCCCCAGCATTTT
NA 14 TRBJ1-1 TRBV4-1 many CASSQPQTETEAFF TGCGCCAGCAGCCAACCTCAGACAGAGACTGAAGCTTTCTTT
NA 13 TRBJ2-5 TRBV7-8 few CASSLGGIQTQYF TGTGCCAGCAGCTTAGGGGGTATTCAGACCCAGTACTTC
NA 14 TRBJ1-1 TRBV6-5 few CASSYGQLNTEAFF TGTGCCAGCAGTTATGGACAGCTGAACACTGAAGCTTTCTTT
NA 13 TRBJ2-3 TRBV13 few CASSAPSTDTQYF TGTGCCAGCAGCGCCCCTAGCACAGATACGCAGTATTTT
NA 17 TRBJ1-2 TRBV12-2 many CASRVGKTPRKTYGYTF TGTGCAAGTCGCGTTGGGAAGACTCCACGAAAGACCTATGGCTACACCTTC
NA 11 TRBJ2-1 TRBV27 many CASRLGNEQFF TGTGCCAGCAGACTAGGCAATGAGCAGTTCTTC
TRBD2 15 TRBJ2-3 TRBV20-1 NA CSARGTSGSTDTQYF TGCAGTGCTAGGGGGACTAGCGGGAGCACAGATACGCAGTATTTT
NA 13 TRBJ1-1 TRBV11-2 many CASSSQWNTEAFF TGTGCCAGCAGCTCACAGTGGAACACTGAAGCTTTCTTT
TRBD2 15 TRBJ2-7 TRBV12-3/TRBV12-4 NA CAGSLPPSGPYELYF TGTGCCGGCAGCCTCCCCCCTAGCGGTCCTTACGAGCTGTACTTC
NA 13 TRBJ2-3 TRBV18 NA CASSPVGADTQYF TGTGCCAGCTCACCGGTCGGGGCAGATACGCAGTATTTT
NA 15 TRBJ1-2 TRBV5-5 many CASSLDPALYYGYTF TGTGCCAGCAGCCTGGATCCGGCTCTCTACTATGGCTACACCTTC
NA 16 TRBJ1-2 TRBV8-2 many CGSRIRDSRKTYGYTF TGTGGCAGTCGGATCCGTGATAGCCGAAAGACCTATGGCTACACCTTC
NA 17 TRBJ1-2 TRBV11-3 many CASSDQGDLGKTYGYTF TGTGCCAGCAGCGATCAGGGCGATCTCGGAAAGACCTATGGCTACACCTTC
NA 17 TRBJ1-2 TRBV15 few CATSKTSRCGKTYGYTF TGTGCCACCAGCAAGACATCAAGGTGTGGAAAGACCTATGGCTACACCTTC
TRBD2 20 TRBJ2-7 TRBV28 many CASSLAAAVAGGSSPYEQYF TGTGCCAGCAGTTTGGCGGCGGCGGTAGCGGGAGGTTCAAGCCCCTACGAGCAGTACTTC
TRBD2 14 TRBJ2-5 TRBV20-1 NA CSAQRTSGIETQYF TGCAGTGCCCAACGGACTAGCGGGATAGAGACCCAGTACTTC
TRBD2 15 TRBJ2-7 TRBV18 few CTSSPREGLGYEQYF TGTACCAGCTCACCAAGGGAGGGCTTAGGCTACGAGCAGTACTTC
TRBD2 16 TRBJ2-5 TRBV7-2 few CASSLRASGSGETQYF TGTGCCAGCAGCCTAAGGGCTAGCGGGAGCGGAGAGACCCAGTACTTC
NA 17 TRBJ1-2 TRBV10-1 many CASSRIARSRKTYGYTF TGTGCCAGCAGTAGAATAGCACGCTCTAGAAAGACCTATGGCTACACCTTC
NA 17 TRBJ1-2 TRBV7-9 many CASSHCSYHGKTYGYTF TGTGCCAGCAGCCACTGTTCATACCATGGAAAGACCTATGGCTACACCTTC
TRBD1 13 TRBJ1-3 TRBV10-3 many CAIRRQGVNTIYF TGTGCCATCAGGAGACAGGGGGTAAACACCATATATTTT
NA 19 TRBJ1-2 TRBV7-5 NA CISVPETCCEVGKTYGYTF NA
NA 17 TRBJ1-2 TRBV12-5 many CASGHNFLQGRTYGYTF TGTGCTAGTGGTCATAACTTTTTGCAGGGAAGGACCTATGGCTACACCTTC
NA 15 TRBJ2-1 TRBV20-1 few CSARDRPITGYEQFF TGCAGTGCTAGAGATCGACCGATCACAGGTTATGAGCAGTTCTTC
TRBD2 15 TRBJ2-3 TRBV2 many CASRELAASTDTQYF TGTGCCAGCAGGGAACTAGCGGCTAGCACAGATACGCAGTATTTT
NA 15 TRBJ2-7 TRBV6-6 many CASSPTWRDPYEQYF TGTGCCAGCAGTCCAACTTGGAGGGATCCCTACGAGCAGTACTTC
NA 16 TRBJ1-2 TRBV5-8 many CASNFGHPRKTYGYTF TGTGCCAGCAATTTTGGTCATCCACGAAAGACCTATGGCTACACCTTC
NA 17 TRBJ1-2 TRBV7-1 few CASSFGIHEGKTYGYTF TGTGCCAGCAGCTTTGGCATTCACGAGGGAAAGACCTATGGCTACACCTTC
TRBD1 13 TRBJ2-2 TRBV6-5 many CASSQGGPGELFF TGTGCCAGCTCACAGGGGGGTCCCGGGGAGCTGTTTTTT
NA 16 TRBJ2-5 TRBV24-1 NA CATSDLSEGGQEAQYF TGTGCCACCAGTGATTTGAGCGAGGGGGGCCAAGAGGCCCAGTACTTC
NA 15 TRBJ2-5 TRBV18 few CASSRRTVNQETQYF TGTGCCAGCTCCCGCCGGACAGTTAACCAAGAGACCCAGTACTTC
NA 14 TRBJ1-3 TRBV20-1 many CSAIGTLRRDTIYF TGCAGTGCTATTGGGACACTACGACGGGACACCATATATTTT
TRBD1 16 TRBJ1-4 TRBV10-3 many CATAPGQGATNEKLFF TGTGCCACCGCCCCGGGACAGGGTGCAACTAATGAAAAACTGTTTTTT
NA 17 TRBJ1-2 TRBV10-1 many CASSTSTRSRKTYGYTF TGCGCCAGCAGTACGTCTACAAGATCGCGAAAGACCTATGGCTACACCTTC
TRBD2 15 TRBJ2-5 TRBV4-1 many CASSQGLAVQETQYF TGCGCCAGCAGCCAAGGCCTAGCGGTCCAAGAGACCCAGTACTTC
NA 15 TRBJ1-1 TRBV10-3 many CAISDPDSLNTEAFF TGTGCCATCAGTGACCCCGACAGTTTGAACACTGAAGCTTTCTTT
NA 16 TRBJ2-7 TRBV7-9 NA CASSLAYADDSYERYF TGTGCCAGCAGCTTAGCATACGCGGACGACTCCTACGAGCGGTACTTC
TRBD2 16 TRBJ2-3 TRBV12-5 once CTSGLVRLAGVDTQYF TGTACTAGTGGTTTGGTACGCCTAGCGGGGGTAGATACGCAGTATTTT
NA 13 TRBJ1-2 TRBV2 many CASSELRDYGYTF TGTGCCAGCAGTGAATTAAGGGACTATGGCTACACCTTC
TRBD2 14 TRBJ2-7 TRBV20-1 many CSASSGRDLGEQYF TGCAGTGCCTCTAGCGGGAGGGATCTGGGAGAGCAGTACTTC
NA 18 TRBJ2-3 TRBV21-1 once CASNKEGGGFLLTDTQYF TGTGCCAGCAACAAAGAGGGAGGGGGGTTTCTTCTTACAGATACGCAGTATTTT
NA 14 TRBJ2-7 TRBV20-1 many CSARDRGAFYEQYF TGCAGTGCTAGAGATCGGGGGGCCTTTTACGAGCAGTACTTC
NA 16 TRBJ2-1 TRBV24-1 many CATTSGDSSSYNEQFF TGTGCCACCACATCGGGCGATAGCAGCTCCTACAATGAGCAGTTCTTC
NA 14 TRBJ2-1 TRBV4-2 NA CASSQDRASTEQFF TGTGCCAGCAGCCAAGATAGGGCTAGCACTGAGCAGTTCTTC
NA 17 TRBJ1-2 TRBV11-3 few CASSWKSDLGKTYGYTF TGTGCCAGCAGCTGGAAGTCCGATCTCGGAAAGACCTATGGCTACACCTTC
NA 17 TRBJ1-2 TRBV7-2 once CASSNCTRDGRTYGYTF TGTGCCAGCAGCAATTGCACCAGAGACGGAAGGACCTATGGCTACACCTTC
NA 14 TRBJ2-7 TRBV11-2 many CASSPWGNTYEQYF TGTGCCAGCAGTCCGTGGGGGAATACCTACGAGCAGTACTTC